This T cell receptor (beta chain) was obtained from a study of cytomegalovirus exposure and HLA in healthy donors. This clone was detected only a few times. Its antigen remains unknown. The PCR contained 60 Vbeta and 13 Jbeta primers. The method was immunoSEQ multiplex PCR; TCRdb's version includes in-frame clones alone and lacks a portion of them. Of 200,000 to 300,000 clones listed, 84% are singletons. Study findings and constraints: V- and J-gene trimming of TCR beta was linked (in a later analysis) to a missense DCLRE1C variant.

The specimen was PBMCs. The receptor was derived from a middle-aged woman in good health and CMV-seropositive.

CDR3 DNA: TGTGCCAGCAGCAGCCGACAGGGTGGCGTAGCTTTCTTT. It is translated as CASSSRQGGVAFF. V gene TRBV11-1 combines with J gene TRBJ1-1, with 7 bases fitting TRBD1. CDR1 and CDR2 (germline): SGHAT, FQDESV (reference sequence). J was trimmed by 10 bases and V by 5 bases; bases with no gene match: 10. This CDR3 region has 13 residues.